Listed here are 32 T cell receptor beta chains from one sample, sequenced in a study of shared clonotypes between healthy human individuals. Using immunoSEQ multiplex PCR, the repertoire was profiled, and TCRdb retains in-frame clones only, with some absent. Among about 480,000 clones listed, around 79% were seen once. Specimen: PBMCs. The receptors were gathered from a woman aged 40 to 49 in good health. Some clones in this sample may be carry-over from other donors' samples.

V and J are TRBV28 and TRBJ1-5; no definite D call. In germline, CDR1 is MDHEN, CDR2 SYDVKM. V lost 5 bases and J lost 2, with 13 bases in between. The length of the CDR3 is 15 residues. Here the CDR3 reads CASSRWRARNQPQHF. Here the CDR3 DNA reads TGTGCCAGCAGTAGGTGGAGGGCTCGCAATCAGCCCCAGCATTTT.

This rearrangement joins TRBV7-2 to TRBJ2-7; 12 positions agree with TRBD2. Trimming removed 5 bases from V and 3 bases from J; junction bases left unmatched: 2. Germline-derived CDR1 and CDR2 are SGHTA and FQGNSA. The CDR3 has 14 amino acids. The CDR3 is CASSPGLAGYEQYF. The CDR3 coding sequence is TGTGCCAGCAGCCCGGGACTAGCGGGCTACGAGCAGTACTTC. Full variable domain (rest looked up from reference TRBV7-2 and TRBJ2-7): GAGVSQSPSNKVTEKGKDVELRCDPISGHTALYWYRQSLGQGLEFLIYFQGNSAPDKSGLPSDRFSAERTGGSVSTLTIQRTQQEDSAVYLCASSPGLAGYEQYFGPGTRLTVT.

The chain combines TRBV10-2 with TRBJ1-1; D call uncertain. CDR1 and CDR2 (germline): WSHSY, SAAADI. Trimming removed 8 bases at V and 2 bases at J, with 12 bases between. CDR3 length: 13 amino acids. CDR3 amino acids: CASGRMDNTEAFF. The CDR3 coding sequence is TGCGCCAGCGGCCGAATGGATAACACTGAAGCTTTCTTT.

This chain links TRBV19 with TRBJ1-1, with TRBD1 as a possible D gene (6 bases). The germline gives CDR1 LNHDA, CDR2 SQIVND (reference sequence). This CDR3 contains 17 residues. Trimming took 6 bases from V and 1 from J, leaving 21 bases between them. The CDR3 region is CASRHAGHPLRNTEAFF. CDR3 sequence (DNA): TGTGCCAGTAGGCATGCGGGACACCCCTTGCGGAACACTGAAGCTTTCTTT. Full variable domain (rest looked up from reference TRBV19 and TRBJ1-1): DGGITQSPKYLFRKEGQNVTLSCEQNLNHDAMYWYRQDPGQGLRLIYYSQIVNDFQKGDIAEGYSVSREKKESFPLTVTSAQKNPTAFYLCASRHAGHPLRNTEAFFGQGTRLTVV.

This chain uses TRBV27 with TRBJ2-2, with TRBD2 matching over 10 bases. Germline CDR1 and CDR2: MNHEY and SMNVEV (reference sequence). The CDR3 is made up of 18 amino acids. V was clipped by 1 base and J by 7 bases; unmatched bases: 12. The CDR3 sequence is CASSLLGLAGVFVGELFF. The CDR3 bases are TGTGCCAGCAGTTTATTGGGTCTAGCGGGAGTGTTTGTCGGGGAGCTGTTTTTT.

V is TRBV19 and J is TRBJ1-1, with D uncertain. CDR1 and CDR2 from the germline V gene are LNHDA and SQIVND (reference sequence). The CDR3 is 13 residues long. The V gene lost 3 bases and the J gene lost 5 bases, with 10 bases spanning the gap. CDR3 nucleotide sequence: TGTGCCAGTAGTATCCAGGTTGGGACTGAAGCTTTCTTT. Translating it yields CASSIQVGTEAFF.

In this sample, this clone turned up a few times. This sequence joins TRBV7-2 and TRBJ1-1, with D possibly matching TRBD1 (6 bases). Trimming removed 3 bases from V and 0 bases from J, with 11 bases in between. CDR1 and CDR2 (germline): SGHTA, FQGNSA. This CDR3 has 15 amino acids. The CDR3 bases are TGTGCCAGCAGCTTGATGGGGGCCGTGAACACTGAAGCTTTCTTT. It encodes CASSLMGAVNTEAFF.

The chain joins TRBV30 to TRBJ1-5; TRBD1 might be the D (6 bases). CDR3 length: 14 residues. CDR1 GTSNPN and CDR2 SVGIG come from the germline V gene (reference sequence). Trimming left V 3 bases short and J 6 bases short, with 15 bases between. The CDR3: CAWSEGLGGQPQHF. The CDR3 region has the DNA TGTGCCTGGAGCGAGGGCCTAGGGGGTCAGCCCCAGCATTTT.

This chain links TRBV5-1 with TRBJ1-1; D uncertain. Germline values: CDR1 SGHRS, CDR2 YFSETQ. Trimming shortened V by 1 base and J by 7 bases, and 14 bases separated the two germline ends. The CDR3 totals 14 residues. The DNA for the CDR3 is TGCGCCAGCAGCTTGTCCCCGGACGGGATTGAAGCTTTCTTT. Encoded protein: CASSLSPDGIEAFF.

This chain joins TRBV10-2 and TRBJ2-2; 8 bases are shared with TRBD2. Trimming removed 10 bases from V and 3 bases from J; junction bases left unmatched: 10. CDR1 is WSHSY, CDR2 SAAADI, per germline. The CDR3 consists of 15 residues. The CDR3 region has the DNA TGCGCCACCCGGGGGGGGGCTAGCGACACCGGGGAGCTGTTTTTT. This gives the protein CATRGGASDTGELFF.

The CDR3 loop reads CASSLSRYEQYF. CDR3 bases: TGCGCCAGCAGCTTGTCCCGCTACGAGCAGTACTTC. This chain joins TRBV5-1 and TRBJ2-7; D uncertain. The V gene lost 1 base and the J gene lost 3 bases, with 5 bases spanning the gap. The CDR3 is made up of 12 amino acids. The germline V gene has CDR1 SGHRS and CDR2 YFSETQ.

The V gene is TRBV19, the J gene TRBJ1-1; 9 bases line up with TRBD1. The germline V gene encodes CDR1 LNHDA and CDR2 SQIVND (reference sequence). The CDR3 consists of 14 residues. The ends lost 7 bases at V and 6 bases at J; junction bases unmatched: 9. CDR3 amino acids: CASIGTGTPPEAFF. In DNA form, the CDR3 reads TGTGCCAGTATAGGGACAGGGACCCCCCCTGAAGCTTTCTTT.

This chain links TRBV2 with TRBJ2-4, with a weak D call TRBD2 (5 bases). The CDR3 contains 18 residues. V was clipped by 3 bases and J by 0 bases, with 18 bases between them. In germline, CDR1 is SNHLY, CDR2 FYNNEI. CDR3 region: CASSEFFGSGLAKNIQYF. The CDR3 DNA reads TGTGCCAGCAGTGAGTTTTTTGGATCGGGGTTAGCCAAAAACATTCAGTACTTC.

This clone was seen only once. The genes are TRBV28 and TRBJ2-1, with D perhaps given as TRBD1 or TRBD2 (5 bases each). CDR3 length: 13 amino acids. The V and J ends lost 10 bases and 3 bases respectively, with 13 bases between them. Germline V gives CDR1 MDHEN, CDR2 SYDVKM. CDR3 in amino acids: CATTRDGYNEQFF. Written as DNA, the CDR3 is TGTGCCACCACCCGGGACGGCTACAATGAGCAGTTCTTC.

This clone has just one count. In nucleotides, the CDR3 is TGTGCCAGCTTCCGCGGGGAGGGAGAGACCCAGTACTTC. It translates to CASFRGEGETQYF. This chain joins TRBV2 and TRBJ2-5; 7 nucleotides line up with TRBD2. Germline V CDR1 and CDR2: SNHLY, FYNNEI. The CDR3 spans 13 residues. V lost 8 bases and J lost 4; bases outside the gene matches: 7.

V usage is TRBV5-4 and J usage is TRBJ2-2, with TRBD2 matching over 9 bases. The germline V gene encodes CDR1 SGHNT and CDR2 YYREEE (reference sequence). The CDR3 length is 17 residues. V trimming: 0 bases; J trimming: 6 bases; junction bases outside the gene matches: 9. The CDR3 here is CASSLAPIAGESGELFF. CDR3 sequence (DNA): TGTGCCAGCAGCTTGGCCCCAATAGCGGGAGAATCCGGGGAGCTGTTTTTT.

This chain uses TRBV4-3 with TRBJ2-1; the match to TRBD1 covers 10 bases. The CDR3 totals 16 residues. The ends lost 2 bases at V and 7 bases at J; junction bases unmatched: 8. Germline-derived CDR1 and CDR2 are LGHNA and YSLEER. This CDR3 is CASSQRGGQGKNEQFF. The CDR3 DNA sequence: TGCGCCAGCAGCCAAAGGGGGGGACAGGGGAAGAATGAGCAGTTCTTC.

The chain links TRBV11-1 to TRBJ2-5; maybe TRBD2 (6 bases). The V end was cut by 5 bases, the J end by 5 bases, with 21 bases between. Germline V gives CDR1 SGHAT, CDR2 FQDESV (reference sequence). This CDR3 has 16 residues. The CDR3, as DNA: TGTGCCAGCAGCCGCAGGGAGGCCGGGAGCAAGGAGACCCAGTACTTC. Translated: CASSRREAGSKETQYF. The variable domain in full, completed from reference TRBV11-1 and TRBJ2-5, reads EAEVAQSPRYKITEKSQAVAFWCDPISGHATLYWYRQILGQGPELLVQFQDESVVDDSQLPKDRFSAERLKGVDSTLKIQPAELGDSAMYLCASSRREAGSKETQYFGPGTRLLVL.

This clone was seen more than once but under ten times. The chain links TRBV5-4 to TRBJ2-7; weak D call: TRBD1 (6 bases). Per germline, CDR1 SGHNT and CDR2 YYREEE (reference sequence). V lost 4 bases, J lost 5 bases, and 19 bases lay in between. CDR3 size: 15 residues. CDR3 protein: CASSPTRGHTHEQYF. The CDR3 coding sequence is TGTGCCAGCAGCCCCACCCGGGGACATACCCACGAGCAGTACTTC.

Of note for this clone: It is likely a read error: a sequence one base away is far more abundant. The chain couples TRBV7-2 to TRBJ2-5; a possible D gene is TRBD2 (5 bases). The J call may be mistaken, given a closer DNA end match to TRBJ2-7. Germline V lookup: CDR1 SGHTA, CDR2 FQGNSA. This CDR3 is 15 amino acids long. In nucleotides, the CDR3 is TGTGCCAGCGGCTTCGACCCTACTAGTTCCTACGAGCAGTACTTC. Protein sequence: CASGFDPTSSYEQYF.

This chain uses TRBV11-2 with TRBJ1-1, with a tentative D call TRBD1 (6 bases). Trimming took off 5 bases at V and 4 bases at J, with 20 bases between the two ends. The CDR3 has 16 residues. Germline V gives CDR1 SGHAT, CDR2 FQNNGV. The CDR3: CASSPLGGRRFTEAFF. The CDR3 DNA is TGTGCCAGCAGCCCGTTGGGGGGGCGGCGATTCACTGAAGCTTTCTTT.

This chain links TRBV5-4 with TRBJ2-1; possibly TRBD1 for D (6 bases). Looked up from germline, CDR1 is SGHNT and CDR2 is YYREEE (reference sequence). The CDR3 contains 17 residues. The germline V and J ends were trimmed by 3 bases and 4 bases, with 20 bases remaining between them. The CDR3 region is CASSSPVTQGNYNEQFF. DNA for the CDR3: TGTGCCAGCAGCTCCCCCGTCACCCAGGGGAATTACAATGAGCAGTTCTTC.

The CDR3 DNA reads as TGTGCCAGCAGCCGCGGACAGGAACCTTACGAGCAGTACTTC. Its protein product is CASSRGQEPYEQYF. The gene calls are TRBV9 and TRBJ2-5, with TRBD1 matching over 7 bases. The DNA end favors TRBJ2-7, so the J call may be wrong. CDR1 and CDR2 from the germline V gene are SGDLS and YYNGEE. The CDR3 extends over 14 amino acids.

This clone occurred a few times. The V call is TRBV19, the J call TRBJ2-5; D may be TRBD2 (5 bases). The CDR3 has 10 amino acids. V gave up 9 bases and J gave up 5 bases, with 7 bases separating them. From germline, CDR1 is LNHDA and CDR2 SQIVND (reference sequence). The CDR3 region is CASGGETQYF. The DNA for the CDR3 is TGTGCCAGCGGCGGGGAGACCCAGTACTTC.

This chain connects TRBV5-1 to TRBJ1-1; 10 bases fit TRBD1. Germline loops: CDR1 SGHRS, CDR2 YFSETQ. Losses at the gene ends were 2 bases for V and 4 bases for J; bases not matched to a gene: 8. CDR3 length: 16 residues. CDR3 sequence (DNA): TGCGCCAGCAGCTTCGGTATTCGGGACAGGGGCACTGAAGCTTTCTTT. This encodes CASSFGIRDRGTEAFF.

This rearrangement joins TRBV6-1 to TRBJ2-7; D remains ambiguous. The V gene lost 5 bases and the J gene lost 6 bases, with 8 bases spanning the gap. The CDR3 is 11 residues long. Per the germline V gene, CDR1 is MNHNS and CDR2 is SASEGT. The chain's CDR3 is CASSLRGEQYF. The CDR3 nucleotides are TGTGCCAGCAGTCTAAGAGGCGAGCAGTACTTC.

V and J are TRBV6-1 and TRBJ2-5; 7 bases are a match to TRBD2. The CDR3 is 13 amino acids. The germline CDR1 and CDR2 sequences are MNHNS and SASEGT. V lost 7 bases, J lost 5 bases, and 7 bases stayed unmatched. DNA for the CDR3: TGTGCCAGCACGTGGGAGGGAAGGGAGACCCAGTACTTC. Protein product: CASTWEGRETQYF.

The genes are TRBV30 and TRBJ2-3, with D possibly being TRBD2 (6 bases). The CDR3 spans 13 residues. V lost 3 bases and J 2 bases, leaving 9 bases between the germline ends. CDR1 GTSNPN and CDR2 SVGIG come from the germline V gene (reference sequence). As DNA, the CDR3 is TGTGCCTGGAGCTTAGCGGTCACAGATACGCAGTATTTT. This translates into CAWSLAVTDTQYF.

The V and J genes are TRBV5-1 and TRBJ2-3; D remains unclear. The length of the CDR3 is 13 residues. The V gene's germline CDR1 is SGHRS and CDR2 YFSETQ. V was cut by 0 bases and J by 6 bases, with 8 bases left in between. DNA of the CDR3: TGCGCCAGCAGCTTGGCTACCATCGATACGCAGTATTTT. This translates into CASSLATIDTQYF.

The rearrangement joins TRBV7-2 to TRBJ2-1; 11 bases agree with TRBD2. The CDR3 runs 18 residues. Germline V gene lookup returns CDR1 SGHTA and CDR2 FQGNSA. J gave up 4 bases and V 0 bases, and 8 bases lay outside the gene matches. The CDR3 here is CASSLASLAGGTYNEQFF. CDR3 in DNA: TGTGCCAGCAGCTTAGCTTCCCTAGCGGGAGGAACTTACAATGAGCAGTTCTTC. The whole variable domain, remainder taken from reference TRBV7-2 and TRBJ2-1, is GAGVSQSPSNKVTEKGKDVELRCDPISGHTALYWYRQSLGQGLEFLIYFQGNSAPDKSGLPSDRFSAERTGGSVSTLTIQRTQQEDSAVYLCASSLASLAGGTYNEQFFGPGTRLTVL.

CDR3 DNA sequence: TGTGCCAGCAGCCCATTTGAGGGACAGGTGTATAGCAATCAGCCCCAGCATTTT. Translating it yields CASSPFEGQVYSNQPQHF. The chain joins TRBV28 to TRBJ1-5; TRBD1 agrees at 8 bases. The CDR3 runs to 18 residues. The germline CDR1 and CDR2 sequences are MDHEN and SYDVKM. Trimming cost V 6 bases and J 0 bases; bases outside gene matches: 13.

CDR3 sequence reads: CASSLAPTVATYEQYF. CDR3 coding DNA: TGTGCCAGCAGCTTGGCCCCGACAGTCGCGACCTACGAGCAGTACTTC. This chain links TRBV7-9 with TRBJ2-7, with D possibly matching TRBD1 (5 bases). The V and J ends lost 3 bases and 2 bases respectively, with 17 bases between them. Per the germline V gene, CDR1 is SEHNR and CDR2 is FQNEAQ (reference sequence). The CDR3 is 16 residues long.